This note documents a single TCR beta chain sequence. The use of a sample-barcoded 5' primer and a J-beta primer mix characterized a second PCR of about 6 to 12 cycles. Via MiXCR, TCRdb re-called the 5' RACE reads, giving one row per CDR3 protein. The sample has roughly 730,000 distinct CDR3 sequences, roughly three fifths seen once; the top ten hold 20% to 30%. Germline V CDR1 and CDR2: MDHEN, SYDVKM. The V end lost 2 bases, the J end lost 7 bases, and 7 bases lay between the germline ends. CDR3 length equals 12 residues. This record belongs to a study of blood T cells in healthy people across ages. The chain has TRBV28 and TRBJ2-3; D unresolved. This TCR derives from a man between 35 and 55 years old in good health. Input material: blood. In DNA form, the CDR3 reads TGTGCCAGCAGTTTAGGCAGGTATACGCAGTATTTT. This sequence encodes CASSLGRYTQYF.